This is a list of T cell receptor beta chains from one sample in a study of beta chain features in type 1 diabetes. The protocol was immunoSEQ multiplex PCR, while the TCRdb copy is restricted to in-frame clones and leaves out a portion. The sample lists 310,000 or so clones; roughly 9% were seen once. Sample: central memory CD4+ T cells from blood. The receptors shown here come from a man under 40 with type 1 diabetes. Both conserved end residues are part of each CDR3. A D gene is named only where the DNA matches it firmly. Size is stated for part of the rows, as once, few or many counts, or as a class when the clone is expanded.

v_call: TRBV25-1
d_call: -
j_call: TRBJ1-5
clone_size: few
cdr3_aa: CASSEPGANQPQHF
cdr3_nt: TGTGCCAGCAGTGAACCGGGAGCGAATCAGCCCCAGCATTTT

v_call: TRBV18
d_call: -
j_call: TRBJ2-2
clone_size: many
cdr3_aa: CASSPLPFTGELFF
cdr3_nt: TGTGCCAGCTCACCTCTCCCGTTCACCGGGGAGCTGTTTTTT

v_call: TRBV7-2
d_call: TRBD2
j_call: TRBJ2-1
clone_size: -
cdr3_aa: CASSSRGLAGGGNEQFF
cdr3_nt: TGTGCCAGCAGCTCCCGGGGACTAGCGGGGGGAGGTAATGAGCAGTTCTTC

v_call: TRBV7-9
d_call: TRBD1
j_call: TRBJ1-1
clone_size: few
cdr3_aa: CASSPLDRGQNTEAFF
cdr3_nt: TGTGCCAGCAGCCCCTTGGACAGGGGCCAGAACACTGAAGCTTTCTTT

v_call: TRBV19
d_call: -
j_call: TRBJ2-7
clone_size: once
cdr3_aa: CASSIRASEYEQYF
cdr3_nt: TGTGCCAGTAGTATAAGGGCTAGCGAATACGAGCAGTACTTC

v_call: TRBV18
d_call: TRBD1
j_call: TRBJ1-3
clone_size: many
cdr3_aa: CASSPFYLQGPSGNTIYF
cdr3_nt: TGTGCCAGCTCACCATTCTACCTACAGGGGCCCTCTGGAAACACCATATATTTT

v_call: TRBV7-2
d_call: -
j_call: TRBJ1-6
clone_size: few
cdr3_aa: CASSEGGPLHF
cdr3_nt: TGTGCCAGCAGCGAGGGTGGACCCCTCCACTTT

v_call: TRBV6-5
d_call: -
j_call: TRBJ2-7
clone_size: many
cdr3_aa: CASSYSAGAYEQYF
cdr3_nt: TGTGCCAGCAGTTACTCTGCAGGGGCCTACGAGCAGTACTTC

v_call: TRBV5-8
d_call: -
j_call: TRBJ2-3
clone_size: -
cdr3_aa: CASSYGRQGDTQYF
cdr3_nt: TGTGCCAGCAGTTACGGGCGGCAGGGGGATACGCAGTATTTT

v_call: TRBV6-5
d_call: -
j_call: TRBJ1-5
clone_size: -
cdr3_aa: CASRPYRLQPQHF
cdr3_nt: TGTGCCAGCAGGCCCTACAGGCTTCAGCCCCAGCATTTT

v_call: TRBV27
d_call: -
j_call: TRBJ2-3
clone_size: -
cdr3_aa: CASSLSGQGRSTDTQYF
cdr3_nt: TGTGCCAGCAGTTTATCGGGGCAGGGGCGAAGCACAGATACGCAGTATTTT

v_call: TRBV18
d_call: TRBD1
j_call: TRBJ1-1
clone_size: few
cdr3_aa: CASSPGTGMNTEAFF
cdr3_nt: TGTGCCAGCTCACCGGGGACAGGGATGAACACTGAAGCTTTCTTT

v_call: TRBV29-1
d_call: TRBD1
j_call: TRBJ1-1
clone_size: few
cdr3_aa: CSVAGQVNTEAFF
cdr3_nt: TGCAGCGTTGCGGGACAGGTGAACACTGAAGCTTTCTTT

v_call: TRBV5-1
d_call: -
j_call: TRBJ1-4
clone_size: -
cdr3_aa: CASSKASGEKLFF
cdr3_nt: TGCGCCAGCAGTAAAGCCTCTGGGGAAAAACTGTTTTTT

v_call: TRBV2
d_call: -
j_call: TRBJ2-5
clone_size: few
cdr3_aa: CASSEDAGSGETQYF
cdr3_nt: TGTGCCAGCAGTGAAGATGCGGGGTCAGGCGAGACCCAGTACTTC

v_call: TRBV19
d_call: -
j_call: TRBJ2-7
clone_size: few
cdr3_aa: CASSIQQNSYEQYF
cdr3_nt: TGTGCCAGTAGTATTCAACAGAACTCCTACGAGCAGTACTTC

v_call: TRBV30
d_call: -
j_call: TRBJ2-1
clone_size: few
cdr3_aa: CAWAAEEDNEQFF
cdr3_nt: TGTGCCTGGGCCGCGGAAGAGGACAATGAGCAGTTCTTC

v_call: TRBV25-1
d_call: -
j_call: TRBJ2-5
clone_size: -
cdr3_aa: CASSDRGFQETQYF
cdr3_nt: TGTGCCAGCAGTGATAGGGGATTCCAAGAGACCCAGTACTTC

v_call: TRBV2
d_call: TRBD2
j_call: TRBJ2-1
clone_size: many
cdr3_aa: CASSDGGRGNNEQFF
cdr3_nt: TGTGCCAGCAGTGATGGCGGGAGAGGAAACAATGAGCAGTTCTTC

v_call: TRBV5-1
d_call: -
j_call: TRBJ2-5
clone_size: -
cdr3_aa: CASSHTGETQYF
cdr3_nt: TGCGCCAGCAGCCATACAGGGGAGACCCAGTACTTC

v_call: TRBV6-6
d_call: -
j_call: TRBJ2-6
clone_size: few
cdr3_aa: CASSGQTRSGANVLTF
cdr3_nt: TGTGCCAGCAGTGGACAGACCCGCTCTGGGGCCAACGTCCTGACTTTC

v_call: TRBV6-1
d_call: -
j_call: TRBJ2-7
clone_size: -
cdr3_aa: CASSVLRTQRGYEQYF
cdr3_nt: TGTGCCAGCAGTGTCCTGCGCACTCAGAGGGGCTACGAGCAGTACTTC

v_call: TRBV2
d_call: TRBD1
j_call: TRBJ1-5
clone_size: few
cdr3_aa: CASRARDRGDQPQHF
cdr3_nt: TGTGCCAGCAGGGCCCGGGACAGGGGGGACCAGCCCCAGCATTTT

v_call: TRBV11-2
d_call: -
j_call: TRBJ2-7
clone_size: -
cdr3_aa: CASRGGPFDEQYF
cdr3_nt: TGTGCCAGCAGAGGGGGGCCTTTTGACGAGCAGTACTTC

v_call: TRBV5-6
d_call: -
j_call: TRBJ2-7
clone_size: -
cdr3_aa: CASSRMGVAYEQYF
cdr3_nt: TGTGCCAGCAGCCGCATGGGGGTCGCCTACGAGCAGTACTTC

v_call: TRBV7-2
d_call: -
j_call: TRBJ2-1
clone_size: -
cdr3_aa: CASSSGSSLVDRSYNEQFF
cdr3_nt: TGTGCCAGCAGCTCCGGATCTTCCTTAGTGGATAGATCCTACAATGAGCAGTTCTTC

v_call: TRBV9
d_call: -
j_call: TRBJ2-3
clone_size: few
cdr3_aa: CASSVAGAPRTDTQYF
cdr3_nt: TGTGCCAGCAGCGTAGCCGGGGCACCACGCACAGATACGCAGTATTTT

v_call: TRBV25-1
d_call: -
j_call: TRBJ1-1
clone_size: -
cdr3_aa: CASSVVRGQGTEAFF
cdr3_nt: TGTGCCAGCAGTGTAGTTCGAGGGCAGGGCACTGAAGCTTTCTTT